This T cell receptor (beta chain) was documented in a study of blood T cell repertoires in COVID-19. The germline gives CDR1 ENHRY, CDR2 SYGVKD. V shed 0 bases and J shed 0 bases, with 8 bases lying between them. The CDR3 covers 15 residues. This clone was recorded only once. Original processing methods: Amplification of reference gene primers provided the estimated nucleated cell counts. The method was immunoSEQ multiplex PCR; TCRdb's version includes in-frame clones alone and lacks a portion of them. V, J and clone size are those of that table, while D and trimming were read from the DNA. The profile shows 150,000 to 200,000 clones, around four fifths of them singletons.

Input material: peripheral blood. The source is a human donor in a cohort sampled during active COVID-19. The V gene is TRBV10-3, the J gene TRBJ1-2; D remains ambiguous. CDR3 sequence reads: CAISESTLANYGYTF. The CDR3 nucleotides read TGTGCCATCAGTGAGTCGACACTAGCTAACTATGGCTACACCTTC.